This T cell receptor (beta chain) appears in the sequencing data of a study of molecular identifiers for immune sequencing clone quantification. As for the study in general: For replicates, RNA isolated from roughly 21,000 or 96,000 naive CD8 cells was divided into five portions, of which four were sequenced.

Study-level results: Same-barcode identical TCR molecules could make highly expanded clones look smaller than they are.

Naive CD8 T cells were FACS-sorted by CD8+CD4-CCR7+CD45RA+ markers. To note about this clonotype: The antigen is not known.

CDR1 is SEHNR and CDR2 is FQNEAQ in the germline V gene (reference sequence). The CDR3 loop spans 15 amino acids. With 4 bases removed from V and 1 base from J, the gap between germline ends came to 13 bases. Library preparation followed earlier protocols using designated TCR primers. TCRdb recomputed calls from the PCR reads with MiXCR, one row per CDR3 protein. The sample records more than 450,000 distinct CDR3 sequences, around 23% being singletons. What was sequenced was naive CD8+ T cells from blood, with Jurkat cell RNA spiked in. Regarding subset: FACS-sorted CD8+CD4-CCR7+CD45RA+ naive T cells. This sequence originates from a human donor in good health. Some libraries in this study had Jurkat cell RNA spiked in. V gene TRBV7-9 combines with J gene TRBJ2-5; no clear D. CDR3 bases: TGTGCCAGCAGCTCACTCGTCGGCAGCCAAGAGACCCAGTACTTC. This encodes CASSSLVGSQETQYF.